This T cell receptor (beta chain) comes out of a study of T cell changes during pregnancy in multiple sclerosis. The repertoire was sequenced with immunoSEQ multiplex PCR; TCRdb's copy has only in-frame clones and lacks some. Here the sample spans 35,000 to 40,000 clones, roughly 90% being singletons. The CDR3 length is 15 residues. Germline V CDR1 and CDR2: MNHEY, SMNVEV (reference sequence). Trimming cost V 3 bases and J 3 bases; bases outside gene matches: 4. The material sequenced was CD8+ T cells from peripheral blood mononuclear cells, taken in the third trimester of pregnancy. This chain uses TRBV27 with TRBJ2-7; 11 bases match TRBD1. This receptor was obtained from a female donor with multiple sclerosis, enrolled in a pregnancy study. The CDR3, as DNA: TGTGCCAGCAGTTTCACCGGGACAGGGGGCTACGAGCAGTACTTC. Amino acid sequence: CASSFTGTGGYEQYF.